Reported below is one T cell receptor beta chain. This record belongs to a study of blood T cell repertoires in COVID-19. The overall study: Whether acute or convalescent, the COVID-19 samples came from the United States, Italy and Spain. In each case, the material was cDNA or gDNA derived from T cells, B-cell-depleted T cells, or PBMCs.

In the original processing: Reference gene primer amplification gave estimated nucleated cell counts. Measured with immunoSEQ multiplex PCR; TCRdb has only the in-frame clones, and not every one. V and J calls and clone size are copied from that table; D and trimming were computed from the DNA. Of over 130,000 clones in the sample, 70% to 90% are singletons; the top ten hold 28%. This clonotype was sampled from a human donor in a cohort sampled during active COVID-19. Material for sequencing was peripheral blood.

CDR3 sequence: CASSQGARNTEAFF. CDR3 DNA: TGCGCCAGCAGCCAGGGGGCGCGAAACACTGAAGCTTTCTTT. V usage is TRBV4-3 and J usage is TRBJ1-1; the D gene is possibly TRBD1 (6 bases). With 3 bases removed from V and 2 bases from J, the gap between germline ends came to 10 bases. Germline loops: CDR1 LGHNA, CDR2 YSLEER. The length of the CDR3 is 14 residues.